The clone carrying this TCR beta chain turned up a few times. Its target is not known. The germline gives CDR1 SGHNT, CDR2 YYREEE (reference sequence). The length of the CDR3 is 13 residues. The V segment lost 4 bases and the J segment 5 bases; nucleotides outside the gene matches: 3. cDNA was made from about 480 ng RNA using alpha and beta constant primers. Separate chain-specific third strand synthesis with multiplexing indices produced the alpha and beta libraries. A 5' RACE adapter with a random hexamer and the SP2 primer site was joined to cDNA. Via MiXCR, TCRdb re-called the 5' RACE reads, giving one row per CDR3 protein. The sample includes under 20,000 distinct CDR3 sequences, 9.4% seen only once; the top ten take more than 4.5%. The entry originates in a study of HIV-infected patients and healthy controls. Study-level findings and limits: Compared with untreated HIV+ repertoires, healthy controls showed roughly threefold more distinct CDR3s and higher Shannon diversity.

The repertoire came from unfractionated whole blood and reflected all unsorted peripheral T cells. Sample: blood. This receptor was identified in an adult in good health. This chain uses TRBV5-4 with TRBJ2-5; 9 positions agree with TRBD2. CDR3 bases: TGTGCCAGCAGCCTCGCGGGGGGGGAGACCCAGTACTTC. Its protein product is CASSLAGGETQYF.